These 27 T cell receptor beta chains share one sample of origin, sequenced in a study of blood T cell repertoires in COVID-19. Only in-frame clones appear in the TCRdb table, and some are missing; sequencing was by immunoSEQ multiplex PCR. The sample carries 150,000 or so clones, about 87% recorded once. The specimen sequenced was peripheral blood. The source of these receptors is a human donor in a cohort sampled during active COVID-19.

The chain combines TRBV6-2 or TRBV6-3 with TRBJ1-5; 8 nucleotides align to TRBD1. Trimming took 2 bases from V and 1 from J; bases not matched to a gene: 4. This CDR3 contains 16 residues. The germline V gene encodes CDR1 MNHEY and CDR2 SVGEGT. In DNA form, the CDR3 reads TGTGCCAGCAGTTACCCAACAGGGGGAAGCAATCAGCCCCAGCATTTT. Translation gives CASSYPTGGSNQPQHF.

The chain has TRBV2 and TRBJ1-4, with TRBD1 identical over 7 bases. This CDR3 comprises 15 residues. Germline lookup yields CDR1 SNHLY and CDR2 FYNNEI. The J segment lost 4 bases and the V segment lost 2 bases, leaving 4 bases of the junction unmatched. The CDR3 nucleotides read TGTGCCAGCAGTGAAATGGGACAGTTTAATGAAAAACTGTTTTTT. It codes for CASSEMGQFNEKLFF.

In DNA form, the CDR3 reads TGTGCCAGCAGCGTAGGACCGGAACAGGGAGAGCAGTTCTTC. Translation gives CASSVGPEQGEQFF. The chain employs TRBV9 and TRBJ2-1; D is possibly TRBD1 (6 bases). CDR3 size: 14 residues. V dropped 0 bases and J dropped 10 bases, with 14 bases sitting between them. Per the germline V gene, CDR1 is SGDLS and CDR2 is YYNGEE.

The rearrangement joins TRBV27 to TRBJ1-2; 7 nucleotides line up with TRBD1. Trimming removed 5 bases from V and 7 bases from J; junction bases left unmatched: 10. CDR1 MNHEY and CDR2 SMNVEV come from the germline V gene (reference sequence). The CDR3 has 14 residues. CDR3 nucleotides: TGTGCCAGCAGTCAACGGACAGGTTTCACTGGCTACACCTTC. The encoded protein is CASSQRTGFTGYTF.

For the CDR3, the DNA is TGTGCCACCGGTCAGGGGGCTGCTAATGAAAAACTGTTTTTT. It specifies CATGQGAANEKLFF. The chain recombines TRBV10-3 with TRBJ1-4, with TRBD1 matching 8 bases. Germline V lookup: CDR1 ENHRY, CDR2 SYGVKD. The V gene end was trimmed by 10 bases and the J gene end by 3 bases; junction bases not matched to a gene: 7. This CDR3 is 14 amino acids long.

This clone was seen a single time. This chain connects TRBV24-1 to TRBJ2-1, with a possible D match to TRBD2 (7 bases). Trimming removed 0 bases from V and 8 bases from J, with 16 bases in between. Germline V CDR1 and CDR2: KGHDR, SFDVKD. The CDR3 is 16 amino acids. The CDR3 nucleotides are TGTGCCACCAGTGATTTGTCCAGGGGAGGGGGGGATGAGCAGTTCTTC. Amino acids: CATSDLSRGGGDEQFF.

V gene TRBV6-2 or TRBV6-3 combines with J gene TRBJ1-2; D not certain. The germline V and J ends were trimmed by 6 bases and 8 bases, with 28 bases remaining between them. The CDR3 extends over 17 amino acids. CDR1 is MNHEY, CDR2 SVGEGT, per germline. CDR3 residues: CASSTSTGGGLSWGYTF. Written as DNA, the CDR3 is TGTGCCAGCAGCACGTCTACGGGAGGCGGCCTGTCGTGGGGCTACACCTTC.

J is TRBJ2-2 and V is TRBV11-3; TRBD1 might be the D (7 bases). The CDR3 extends over 17 amino acids. Between the trimmed V and J ends, which lost 3 bases and 4 bases, there was a span of 18 bases. Germline assignment: CDR1 SGHNT and CDR2 YENEEA. The CDR3 nucleotides are TGTGCCAGCAGCTTTGTAGGCGGAGGGGGCTCCACCGGGGAGCTGTTTTTT. It is translated as CASSFVGGGGSTGELFF.

J is TRBJ1-1 and V is TRBV7-2, with 7 bases fitting TRBD1. There are 13 residues in the CDR3. The germline gives CDR1 SGHTA, CDR2 FQGNSA. V shed 1 base, J shed 8 bases, and the junction held 4 bases outside the gene matches. DNA of the CDR3: TGTGCCAGCAGCTTAGAGGGACAGTTCGAAGCTTTCTTT. This encodes CASSLEGQFEAFF.

V usage is TRBV30 and J usage is TRBJ2-1; D uncertain. V lost 2 bases, J lost 6 bases, and 11 bases lay in between. Germline V CDR1 and CDR2: GTSNPN, SVGIG (reference sequence). The CDR3 totals 13 residues. Here the CDR3 reads CAWSNSVINEQFF. For the CDR3, the DNA is TGTGCCTGGAGTAATTCCGTTATCAATGAGCAGTTCTTC.

The J gene is TRBJ1-4, the V gene TRBV5-6; no reliable D call. The V end lost 1 base, the J end lost 3 bases, and 13 bases lay between the germline ends. Germline V gene data show CDR1 as SGHDT and CDR2 as YYEEEE. This CDR3 region has 16 residues. The CDR3: CASSLIGSSANEKLFF. The CDR3 region has the DNA TGTGCCAGCAGCTTGATTGGGAGTTCGGCTAATGAAAAACTGTTTTTT.

The rearrangement links TRBV20-1 to TRBJ1-1, with D hard to call. Germline-derived CDR1 and CDR2 are DFQATT and SNEGSKA (reference sequence). Trimming took off 3 bases at V and 1 base at J, with 9 bases between the two ends. The CDR3 is 13 amino acids. The CDR3 DNA follows: TGCAGTGCTAGTCTTGCGGAGAACACTGAAGCTTTCTTT. Its protein is CSASLAENTEAFF.

The chain couples TRBV6-2 or TRBV6-3 to TRBJ2-6; TRBD1 aligns across 11 bases. This CDR3 is built from 18 residues. Unmatched junction bases numbered 5, after V lost 2 bases and J lost 2 bases. The germline CDR1 and CDR2 sequences are MNHEY and SVGEGT. The CDR3 sequence: CASSYRTGGRTGANVLTF. CDR3 bases: TGTGCCAGCAGTTACCGGACAGGGGGCCGAACTGGGGCCAACGTCCTGACTTTC.

The chain recombines TRBV27 with TRBJ2-3; unclear D gene. The V end was cut by 6 bases, the J end by 1 base, with 8 bases between. The CDR3 spans 13 residues. Germline V CDR1 and CDR2: MNHEY, SMNVEV (reference sequence). CDR3 residues: CASRIFGTDTQYF. The DNA of the CDR3 is TGTGCCAGCAGAATATTTGGCACAGATACGCAGTATTTT.

The table lists this clone with a count of one. The chain uses TRBV6-5 and TRBJ2-3; 7 positions agree with TRBD1. Per germline, CDR1 MNHEY and CDR2 SVGAGI. Trimming at V came to 7 bases and at J to 3 bases, leaving 7 bases not matched to a gene. This CDR3 spans 14 amino acids. CDR3 nucleotides: TGTGCCAGCAAGGGGGCCGCGGGTACAGATACGCAGTATTTT. Translated: CASKGAAGTDTQYF.

This clone has only one observation. This chain connects TRBV6-1 to TRBJ1-2; D gene ambiguous. V lost 1 base and J 2 bases, leaving 8 bases between the germline ends. The CDR3 totals 14 residues. Per the germline V gene, CDR1 is MNHNS and CDR2 is SASEGT. CDR3 loop: CASSEGPVNYGYTF. CDR3 DNA: TGTGCCAGCAGTGAAGGGCCCGTGAACTATGGCTACACCTTC.

The chain recombines TRBV19 with TRBJ1-1; maybe TRBD1 (6 bases). Trimming stripped 3 bases from V and 10 bases from J, with 15 bases between. The CDR3 is 13 residues long. Germline assignment: CDR1 LNHDA and CDR2 SQIVND (reference sequence). In DNA form, the CDR3 reads TGTGCCAGTAGTATTTTGGGGGGGCGACGAGCTTTCTTT. Translated: CASSILGGRRAFF.

This clone is a singleton in its sample. The CDR3 DNA follows: TGTGCCAGCAGCTTAGTTGGCGGGTCAGACTATGGCTACACCTTC. It yields the protein CASSLVGGSDYGYTF. V gene TRBV7-9 combines with J gene TRBJ1-2; D gene unclear. Germline CDR1 SEHNR, CDR2 FQNEAQ (reference sequence). The CDR3 consists of 15 residues. Trimming left V 1 base short and J 3 bases short, with 12 bases between.

This clone was recorded only once. The chain joins TRBV29-1 to TRBJ2-5, with no clear D. Germline V CDR1 and CDR2: SQVTM, ANQGSEA. The CDR3 is 11 residues long. V was pared by 4 bases and J by 7 bases, with 10 bases between. CDR3 loop: CSVVSSRTQYF. The DNA of the CDR3 is TGCAGCGTTGTATCCTCTAGGACCCAGTACTTC.

The table lists this clone with a count of one. The chain uses TRBV12-5 and TRBJ1-5; possibly TRBD1 for D (6 bases). This CDR3 region has 14 residues. V was shortened by 6 bases and J by 10 bases, with 19 bases between the two germline ends. The V gene's germline CDR1 is LGHNT and CDR2 FRNRAP. CDR3 coding DNA: TGTGCTAGTGGGCTATACCAACAGGGAGTTCCCCAGCATTTT. Amino acids: CASGLYQQGVPQHF. Based on the CDR3 plus reference TRBV12-5 and TRBJ1-5, the full variable domain is DARVTQTPRHKVTEMGQEVTMRCQPILGHNTVFWYRQTMMQGLELLAYFRNRAPLDDSGMPKDRFSAEMPDATLATLKIQPSEPRDSAVYFCASGLYQQGVPQHFGDGTRLSIL.

This clone has just one count. V and J are TRBV6-5 and TRBJ1-2; 9 bases fit TRBD1. Germline V CDR1 and CDR2: MNHEY, SVGAGI. Unmatched junction bases numbered 6, after V lost 6 bases and J lost 4 bases. The CDR3 totals 14 residues. The CDR3 DNA reads TGTGCCAGCAGCCCGGGACAGGGCCTCTATGGCTACACCTTC. This codes for CASSPGQGLYGYTF.

This chain connects TRBV7-3 to TRBJ2-2, with TRBD1 matching over 10 bases. The germline CDR1 and CDR2 sequences are SGHTA and FQGTGA. This CDR3 comprises 15 residues. Trimming took 5 bases from V and 3 from J; bases not matched to a gene: 3. CDR3 protein: CASSRQGADTGELFF. CDR3 nucleotides: TGTGCCAGCAGCCGACAGGGGGCTGACACCGGGGAGCTGTTTTTT.

This clone was found once. The rearrangement uses TRBV2 and TRBJ1-5; D possibly corresponds to TRBD1 (5 bases). Per the germline V gene, CDR1 is SNHLY and CDR2 is FYNNEI. The CDR3 extends over 14 amino acids. Trimming shortened V by 5 bases and J by 6 bases, and 14 bases separated the two germline ends. CDR3 protein: CASSPPGGGQPQHF. The CDR3 DNA sequence: TGTGCCAGCAGTCCCCCGGGGGGGGGTCAGCCCCAGCATTTT.

This chain uses TRBV5-4 with TRBJ1-2; 8 nucleotides match TRBD1. The germline V gene encodes CDR1 SGHNT and CDR2 YYREEE (reference sequence). This CDR3 comprises 13 residues. With V trimmed by 4 bases and J by 3 bases, 2 bases remained unmatched. The CDR3 region is CASSPTGDYGYTF. CDR3 in DNA: TGTGCCAGCAGCCCGACAGGGGACTATGGCTACACCTTC. Variable domain in full (rest from reference TRBV5-4 and TRBJ1-2): ETGVTQSPTHLIKTRGQQVTLRCSSQSGHNTVSWYQQALGQGPQFIFQYYREEENGRGNFPPRFSGLQFPNYSSELNVNALELDDSALYLCASSPTGDYGYTFGSGTRLTVV.

The chain uses TRBV3-1 (or the pseudogene TRBV3-2) and TRBJ2-1; 8 bases map to TRBD2. The CDR3 is 17 residues long. V shed 0 bases, J shed 7 bases, and the junction held 11 bases outside the gene matches. Germline loops: CDR1 LGHDT, CDR2 YNNKEL (reference sequence). CDR3 DNA sequence: TGTGCCAGCAGCCAAGATCGGGTAGCGGGGTCCGTGAATGAGCAGTTCTTC. Translating gives CASSQDRVAGSVNEQFF.

This clone has only one observation. V gene TRBV12-3 or TRBV12-4 combines with J gene TRBJ2-7; tentatively, D is TRBD2 (7 bases). The CDR3 totals 13 residues. V was pared by 7 bases and J by 6 bases, with 16 bases between. The DNA of the CDR3 is TGTGCCAGCAACGTCAGGGGCGGGGGCGAGCAGTACTTC. This encodes CASNVRGGGEQYF.

The chain is built from TRBV4-2 and TRBJ1-6; D is ambiguous. V shed 1 base and J shed 7 bases, with 8 bases lying between them. Germline lookup yields CDR1 LGHNA and CDR2 YNFKEQ. This CDR3 region has 14 residues. The DNA of the CDR3 is TGTGCCAGCAGCCAAGGACAAGAAAATTCACCCCTCCACTTT. Translated: CASSQGQENSPLHF.